A single sample gave rise to the 9 T cell receptor beta chains below, sequenced in a study of CD8 T cells in Susac syndrome. cDNA came from roughly 0.53 to 1 ug RNA primed by random hexamers. TCRdb re-derived calls from the immunoSEQ multiplex PCR reads in MiXCR, one entry per CDR3 protein. The sample carries approximately 100,000 distinct CDR3 sequences, 85% to 95% recorded once. The sample taken for sequencing was CD8+ T cells from PBMCs. Every receptor here comes from a human donor in good health.

Points on this clonotype: The junction does not match germline at one end; this may be a read error. The chain links TRBV12-3 or TRBV12-4 to TRBJ1-1; 8 bases agree with TRBD1. The CDR3 extends over 13 amino acids. The CDR3 DNA follows: TGTGCCAGCAGCTCCCGGGACAGGCATGAAGTTTTCTTT. Translated: CASSSRDRHEVFF.

V gene TRBV25-1 combines with J gene TRBJ1-2; 10 nucleotides agree with TRBD1. The germline gives CDR1 MGHDK, CDR2 SYGVNS. V trimming: 3 bases; J trimming: 7 bases; junction bases outside the gene matches: 5. This CDR3 is built from 14 residues. CDR3 amino acids: CASSEGQGISGYTF. CDR3 bases: TGTGCCAGCAGTGAGGGACAGGGGATTAGTGGCTACACCTTC.

V usage is TRBV7-9 and J usage is TRBJ2-2; D is ambiguous. Germline CDR1 reads SEHNR; CDR2 reads FQNEAQ (reference sequence). The CDR3 has 15 residues. Trimming removed 4 bases at V and 2 bases at J, with 11 bases between. This chain's CDR3 is CASSSDQINTGELFF. The CDR3 nucleotides are TGTGCCAGCAGCTCAGACCAGATCAACACCGGGGAGCTGTTTTTT.

The chain links TRBV20-1 to TRBJ2-2; 11 positions agree with TRBD1. From germline, CDR1 is DFQATT and CDR2 SNEGSKA (reference sequence). The CDR3 has 16 residues. Unmatched junction bases numbered 7, after V lost 6 bases and J lost 1 base. CDR3 sequence: CSARDRGDLNTGELFF. As DNA, the CDR3 is TGCAGTGCGCGGGACAGGGGGGACCTGAACACCGGGGAGCTGTTTTTT.

This chain connects TRBV6-2 or TRBV6-3 to TRBJ2-5, with D hard to call. The CDR3 runs 14 residues. The germline V gene encodes CDR1 MNHEY and CDR2 SVGEGT. The ends were cut back, 2 bases at V and 3 bases at J, with 10 bases in the middle. This CDR3 is CASSYGGSEETQYF. The CDR3 DNA is TGTGCCAGCAGTTACGGCGGAAGCGAAGAGACCCAGTACTTC.

The chain's CDR3 is CSAVPGLAGPSSYEQYF. CDR3 in DNA: TGCAGTGCTGTTCCGGGACTAGCGGGGCCTAGCTCCTACGAGCAGTACTTC. This chain links TRBV20-1 with TRBJ2-7; TRBD2 matches at 13 bases. Germline CDR1 is DFQATT and CDR2 is SNEGSKA (reference sequence). The junction had 10 bases not matched to a gene; V was cut back by 5 bases and J by 0 bases. The CDR3 runs to 17 residues.

CDR3 sequence (DNA): TGTGCCAGTAGTCCGAGGACTAGCGGTCCCTACGAGCAGTACTTC. Its translation is CASSPRTSGPYEQYF. This rearrangement joins TRBV19 to TRBJ2-7; 10 bases fit TRBD2. CDR1 and CDR2 from the germline V gene are LNHDA and SQIVND (reference sequence). CDR3 size: 15 residues. The ends lost 5 bases at V and 2 bases at J; junction bases unmatched: 6.

V is TRBV27 and J is TRBJ2-7, with 13 bases lining up with TRBD2. CDR3 length: 16 residues. The germline V gene encodes CDR1 MNHEY and CDR2 SMNVEV (reference sequence). Germline trimming cut 0 bases from V and 4 bases from J; bases unmatched to any gene: 3. The CDR3 spells CASSLSTSGRVYEQYF. The DNA for the CDR3 is TGTGCCAGCAGTTTATCTACTAGCGGGAGGGTATACGAGCAGTACTTC.

The chain couples TRBV6-5 to TRBJ2-7; D not certain. V was clipped by 7 bases and J by 0 bases, with 10 bases between them. Germline V gene lookup returns CDR1 MNHEY and CDR2 SVGAGI. This CDR3 is 13 amino acids long. The CDR3 nucleotides read TGTGCCAGCATGCCGACGAGCTCCTACGAGCAGTACTTC. It translates to CASMPTSSYEQYF.